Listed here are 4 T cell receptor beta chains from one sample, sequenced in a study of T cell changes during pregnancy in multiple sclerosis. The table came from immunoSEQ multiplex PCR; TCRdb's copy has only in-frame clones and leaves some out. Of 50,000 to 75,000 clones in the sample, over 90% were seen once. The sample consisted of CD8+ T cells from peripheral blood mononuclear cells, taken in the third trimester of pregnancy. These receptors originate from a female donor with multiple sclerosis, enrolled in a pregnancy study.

The CDR3 reads CATSSPSSYNEQFF. CDR3 nucleotide sequence: TGTGCCACCAGCAGTCCCAGCTCCTACAATGAGCAGTTCTTC. V usage is TRBV15 and J usage is TRBJ2-1; D gene uncertain. The CDR3 has 14 amino acids. Germline V gene lookup returns CDR1 LNHNV and CDR2 YYDKDF (reference sequence). V lost 3 bases and J 0 bases, leaving 6 bases between the germline ends.

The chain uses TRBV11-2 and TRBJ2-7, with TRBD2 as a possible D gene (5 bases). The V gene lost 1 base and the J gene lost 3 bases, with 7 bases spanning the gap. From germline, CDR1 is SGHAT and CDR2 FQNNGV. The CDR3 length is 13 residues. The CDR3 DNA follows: TGTGCCAGCAGCTTAGGGACTTTCTACGAGCAGTACTTC. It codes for CASSLGTFYEQYF.

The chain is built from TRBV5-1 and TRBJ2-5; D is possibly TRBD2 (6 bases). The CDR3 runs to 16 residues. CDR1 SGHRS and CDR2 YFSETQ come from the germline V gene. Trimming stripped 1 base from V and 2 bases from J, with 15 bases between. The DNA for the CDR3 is TGCGCCAGCAGCTTGTCTTGGCGGGAATGGCAAGAGACCCAGTACTTC. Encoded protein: CASSLSWREWQETQYF.

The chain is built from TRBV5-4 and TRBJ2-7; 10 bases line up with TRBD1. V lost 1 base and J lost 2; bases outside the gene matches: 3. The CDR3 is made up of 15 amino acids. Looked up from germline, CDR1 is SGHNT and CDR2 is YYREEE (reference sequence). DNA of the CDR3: TGTGCCAGCAGCTTGCCGGGGACAGGGGCCTACGAGCAGTACTTC. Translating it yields CASSLPGTGAYEQYF.